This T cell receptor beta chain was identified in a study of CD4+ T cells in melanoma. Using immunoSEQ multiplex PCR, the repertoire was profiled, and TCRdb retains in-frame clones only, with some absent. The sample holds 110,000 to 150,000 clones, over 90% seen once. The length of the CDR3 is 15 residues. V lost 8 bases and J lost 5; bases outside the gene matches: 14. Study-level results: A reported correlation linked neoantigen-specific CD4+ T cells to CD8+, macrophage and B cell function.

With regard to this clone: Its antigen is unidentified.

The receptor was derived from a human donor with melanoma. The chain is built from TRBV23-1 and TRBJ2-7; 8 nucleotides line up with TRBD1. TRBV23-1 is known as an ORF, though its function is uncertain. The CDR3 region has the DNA TGCGCCAGCTGTGGCCTTCAGGACAGGGCTAACGAGCAGTACTTC. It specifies CASCGLQDRANEQYF.